This T cell receptor beta chain was documented in a study of blood T cell repertoires in COVID-19. Assay used: immunoSEQ multiplex PCR; TCRdb lists only in-frame clones, some missing. The profile shows about 230,000 clones, 81% of them singletons. The V gene's germline CDR1 is WSHSY and CDR2 SAAADI. The CDR3 has 14 amino acids. V lost 6 bases and J lost 5, with 14 bases in between. The table lists this clone with many counts. This receptor was taken from an elderly woman with acute or convalescent COVID-19. The chain carries TRBV10-2 and TRBJ1-5, with D maybe TRBD1 (6 bases). Sequencing used peripheral blood. As DNA, the CDR3 is TGCGCCAGCAGGAATAACAGGGAAGATCAGCCCCAGCATTTT. Translated, it gives CASRNNREDQPQHF.